This entry lists 28 T cell receptor beta chains sequenced from one sample in a study of response to subunit inactivated influenza vaccine. TCRdb reprocessed the RT-PCR reads via MiXCR and lists one record per CDR3 protein. Among 290,000 or so distinct CDR3 sequences listed, over 20% were seen once. The sequencing used PBMCs from blood, collected less than 22 months after vaccination. Receptor source: a man aged 50-75 years who received an inactivated influenza vaccine.

This clonotype was counted only a few times. The chain is built from TRBV5-1 and TRBJ1-2; possibly TRBD1 for D (5 bases). This CDR3 contains 14 residues. V lost 2 bases and J 3 bases, leaving 11 bases between the germline ends. Germline CDR1 reads SGHRS; CDR2 reads YFSETQ. In nucleotides, the CDR3 is TGCGCCAGCAGCTTCCAGGGCTCGGACTATGGCTACACCTTC. Translating it yields CASSFQGSDYGYTF.

The genes are TRBV27 and TRBJ2-3, with 9 bases fitting TRBD1. The germline gives CDR1 MNHEY, CDR2 SMNVEV (reference sequence). V dropped 4 bases and J dropped 2; count of bases not matched to a gene: 7. The CDR3 consists of 16 residues. CDR3 nucleotides: TGTGCCAGCAGTTCGGACAGGGGAGTGATCACAGATACGCAGTATTTT. Its translation: CASSSDRGVITDTQYF.

This sequence joins TRBV12-3 or TRBV12-4 and TRBJ2-5, with 8 bases lining up with TRBD2. The CDR3 is 14 amino acids. V gave up 6 bases and J gave up 5 bases; unmatched junction bases: 8. CDR3 loop: CASSRGGSQETQYF. CDR3 sequence (DNA): TGTGCCAGCAGCCGCGGGGGGAGTCAGGAGACCCAGTACTTC.

This clonotype was detected a few times. The chain recombines TRBV28 with TRBJ2-1, with 9 bases matching TRBD2. Germline lookup yields CDR1 MDHEN and CDR2 SYDVKM. Germline trimming cut 7 bases from V and 8 bases from J; bases unmatched to any gene: 9. This CDR3 spans 14 amino acids. The CDR3 sequence is CASIPAGGPDEQFF. The CDR3, as DNA: TGTGCCAGCATCCCTGCGGGGGGGCCGGATGAGCAGTTCTTC.

The gene calls are TRBV5-6 and TRBJ1-1; the D gene is possibly TRBD1 (5 bases). The CDR3 is 12 amino acids. Germline V gene sequence: CDR1 SGHDT, CDR2 YYEEEE. Between the trimmed V and J ends, which lost 4 bases and 7 bases, there was a span of 11 bases. The CDR3: CASSPGDGEAFF. The CDR3 coding sequence is TGTGCCAGCAGCCCGGGGGACGGTGAAGCTTTCTTT.

There are a few counts of this clonotype. This rearrangement joins TRBV7-4 to TRBJ2-4, with D hard to call. This CDR3 comprises 17 residues. The germline gives CDR1 SGHVT, CDR2 SQSDAQ. With 0 bases removed from V and 0 bases from J, the gap between germline ends came to 12 bases. In DNA form, the CDR3 reads TGTGCCAGCAGCTTAGCGCGGTCCCCTCTAGCCAAAAACATTCAGTACTTC. This sequence encodes CASSLARSPLAKNIQYF.

This clonotype turned up a few times. V usage is TRBV19 and J usage is TRBJ1-5; tentatively, D is TRBD1 (6 bases). The CDR3 extends over 15 amino acids. Germline V CDR1 and CDR2: LNHDA, SQIVND (reference sequence). The germline V and J ends were trimmed by 5 bases and 0 bases, with 11 bases remaining between them. The CDR3 DNA reads TGTGCCAGTAGTCTACAGGGTTTTAGCAATCAGCCCCAGCATTTT. Translating gives CASSLQGFSNQPQHF.

The sample holds one count of this clonotype. This rearrangement joins TRBV4-3 to TRBJ2-7; no clear D gene. V was pared by 0 bases and J by 5 bases, with 11 bases between. CDR1 and CDR2 (germline): LGHNA, YSLEER. The CDR3 is made up of 14 amino acids. CDR3 in DNA: TGCGCCAGCAGCCAAGAAGGCGGAAACCACGAGCAGTACTTC. Protein product: CASSQEGGNHEQYF.

This clonotype was detected a few times. The chain uses TRBV12-3 or TRBV12-4 and TRBJ2-3; 8 nucleotides line up with TRBD2. The CDR3 is 15 residues long. The V and J ends lost 3 bases and 3 bases, in that order; junction bases with no gene match: 5. The CDR3: CASSFNTGGTDTQYF. The CDR3 bases are TGTGCCAGCAGTTTTAACACGGGGGGGACAGATACGCAGTATTTT.

This chain uses TRBV10-3 with TRBJ1-2; 9 bases agree with TRBD1. Germline-derived CDR1 and CDR2 are ENHRY and SYGVKD. The CDR3 is 17 amino acids. Unmatched junction bases numbered 11, after V lost 0 bases and J lost 6 bases. The CDR3 loop reads CAISESHAGTGRNGYTF. The CDR3 DNA sequence: TGTGCCATCAGTGAGTCACACGCCGGGACAGGGAGGAATGGCTACACCTTC.

This clonotype showed up just a few times. DNA for the CDR3: TGCAGTGCTAGAGTAGGGGGCGAGGGCTACACCTTC. It encodes CSARVGGEGYTF. The genes are TRBV20-1 and TRBJ1-2; 7 bases line up with TRBD1. The V and J ends lost 1 base and 8 bases, in that order; junction bases with no gene match: 4. Per germline, CDR1 DFQATT and CDR2 SNEGSKA (reference sequence). The CDR3 runs 12 residues.

This clonotype was detected ten times or more. The genes are TRBV28 and TRBJ1-6, with D possibly being TRBD1 (6 bases). Trimming removed 2 bases from V and 7 bases from J, with 9 bases in between. This CDR3 has 14 amino acids. Per the germline V gene, CDR1 is MDHEN and CDR2 is SYDVKM. CDR3 amino acids: CASSLSQGNSPLHF. CDR3 DNA: TGTGCCAGCAGTTTAAGTCAGGGGAATTCACCCCTCCACTTT.

The V call is TRBV4-2, the J call TRBJ2-6; no reliable D call. The CDR3 has 16 residues. V shed 1 base and J shed 0 bases, with 7 bases lying between them. CDR1 and CDR2 (germline): LGHNA, YNFKEQ. The CDR3 spells CASSQAGSSGANVLTF. In nucleotides, the CDR3 is TGTGCCAGCAGCCAAGCGGGCAGCTCTGGGGCCAACGTCCTGACTTTC.

The chain employs TRBV6-2 or TRBV6-3 and TRBJ1-1; 7 bases are a match to TRBD1. In germline, CDR1 is MNHEY, CDR2 SVGEGT. There are 13 residues in the CDR3. V shed 5 bases and J 1 base; nucleotides not matched to a gene: 1. CDR3 nucleotide sequence: TGTGCCAGCAGTGACAGGGCGAACACTGAAGCTTTCTTT. It codes for CASSDRANTEAFF.

This clonotype was observed a handful of times. The chain has TRBV7-8 and TRBJ1-5, with D unresolved. The V gene's germline CDR1 is SGHVS and CDR2 FQNEAQ. The CDR3 is 16 amino acids. The germline V and J ends were trimmed by 0 bases and 0 bases, with 9 bases remaining between them. CDR3 region: CASSLAIKYSNQPQHF. Written as DNA, the CDR3 is TGTGCCAGCAGCTTAGCGATTAAGTATAGCAATCAGCCCCAGCATTTT.

This clonotype came up many times. The rearrangement links TRBV10-3 to TRBJ1-1; 10 nucleotides agree with TRBD1. Trimming at V came to 6 bases and at J to 4 bases, leaving 8 bases not matched to a gene. The germline gives CDR1 ENHRY, CDR2 SYGVKD. The CDR3 has 15 amino acids. Written as DNA, the CDR3 is TGTGCCATCAGAGCCGGGACAGGGGAAGGCACTGAAGCTTTCTTT. Translation: CAIRAGTGEGTEAFF.

The chain links TRBV1 to TRBJ2-2. TRBV1 is marked as a pseudogene. This CDR3 is 16 amino acids long. The DNA of the CDR3 is TGCACCAGCAGCCAAGATTGCAGGTTCGACACCGGGGAGCTGTTTTTT. Translation: CTSSQDCRFDTGELFF.

This clonotype was seen a few times. The rearrangement joins TRBV28 to TRBJ2-2; a possible D gene is TRBD1 (5 bases). V was pared by 8 bases and J by 5 bases, with 15 bases between. Germline CDR1 reads MDHEN; CDR2 reads SYDVKM. This CDR3 region has 14 residues. The CDR3 DNA follows: TGTGCCAGCCTTGACAGCCACGCTACCGGGGAGCTGTTTTTT. Translating gives CASLDSHATGELFF.

The rearrangement links TRBV7-8 to TRBJ2-1; 7 bases agree with TRBD2. The germline V gene has CDR1 SGHVS and CDR2 FQNEAQ. This CDR3 region has 14 residues. Trimming took 2 bases from V and 8 from J; bases not matched to a gene: 6. The CDR3 coding sequence is TGTGCCAGCAGCTTATCTGGCGGGGGTGATGAGCAGTTCTTC. The encoded protein is CASSLSGGGDEQFF.

This rearrangement joins TRBV7-2 to TRBJ1-2; no clear D gene. V was trimmed by 1 base and J by 13 bases, leaving 10 bases between them. The germline CDR1 and CDR2 sequences are SGHTA and FQGNSA. The length of the CDR3 is 11 residues. CDR3 in amino acids: CASSLETAGTF. The CDR3 DNA follows: TGTGCCAGCAGCTTAGAAACAGCAGGCACCTTC.

DNA of the CDR3: TGTGCCAGCAGCCAACAGGCTAACTATGGCTACACCTTC. Protein sequence: CASSQQANYGYTF. The rearrangement joins TRBV12-3 or TRBV12-4 to TRBJ1-2, with a tentative D call TRBD1 (5 bases). The V end lost 6 bases, the J end lost 0 bases, and 8 bases lay between the germline ends. This CDR3 has 13 residues.

This clonotype was seen a few times. This chain joins TRBV28 and TRBJ2-7, with 10 bases identical to TRBD2. Germline CDR1 is MDHEN and CDR2 is SYDVKM. This CDR3 spans 15 amino acids. The V gene end was trimmed by 6 bases and the J gene end by 3 bases; junction bases not matched to a gene: 8. CDR3 in amino acids: CASSPELAGVYEQYF. The CDR3 region has the DNA TGTGCCAGCAGCCCCGAGCTAGCGGGAGTCTACGAGCAGTACTTC.

This clonotype was recorded a few times. This sequence joins TRBV20-1 and TRBJ1-6; tentatively, D is TRBD1 (5 bases). Looked up from germline, CDR1 is DFQATT and CDR2 is SNEGSKA (reference sequence). V was shortened by 5 bases and J by 3 bases, with 17 bases between the two germline ends. The CDR3 has 16 residues. CDR3: CSAVSVQAVYNSPLHF. In nucleotides, the CDR3 is TGCAGTGCTGTCTCCGTACAGGCAGTCTATAATTCACCCCTCCACTTT.

The chain couples TRBV7-9 to TRBJ1-3; D possibly corresponds to TRBD1 (5 bases). The germline V gene has CDR1 SEHNR and CDR2 FQNEAQ (reference sequence). The CDR3 loop spans 15 amino acids. The V end lost 5 bases, the J end lost 0 bases, and 11 bases lay between the germline ends. The CDR3 nucleotides read TGTGCCAGCAGCCCCCGGACAAGCTCTGGAAACACCATATATTTT. Protein product: CASSPRTSSGNTIYF.

This chain joins TRBV6-2 or TRBV6-3 and TRBJ1-5; 7 bases map to TRBD1. The CDR3 runs to 17 residues. Germline values: CDR1 MNHEY, CDR2 SVGEGT. The J segment lost 3 bases and the V segment lost 5 bases, leaving 13 bases of the junction unmatched. Here the CDR3 DNA reads TGTGCCAGCAGTCCAATACGCACAGGGACAGCCAATCAGCCCCAGCATTTT. It specifies CASSPIRTGTANQPQHF.

The chain combines TRBV5-8 with TRBJ2-7; 10 bases fit TRBD2. Germline CDR1 and CDR2: SGHTS and YDEGEE. V gave up 2 bases and J gave up 5 bases; unmatched junction bases: 7. This CDR3 has 15 amino acids. In DNA form, the CDR3 reads TGTGCCAGCAGCTTACGACTAGCGGGTCGGGACGAGCAGTACTTC. Residues: CASSLRLAGRDEQYF.

This clonotype has just a few counts. V gene TRBV12-3 or TRBV12-4 combines with J gene TRBJ2-2; 10 nucleotides line up with TRBD2. CDR3 length: 18 amino acids. V was pared by 3 bases and J by 6 bases, with 13 bases of the junction left unmatched. The chain's CDR3 is CASSFRQRGGWGAGELFF. The CDR3 nucleotides read TGTGCCAGCAGTTTTAGGCAGCGGGGGGGCTGGGGCGCCGGGGAGCTGTTTTTT.

This clonotype has more than one count but fewer than ten. The chain joins TRBV3-1 to TRBJ1-2, with D hard to call. The CDR3 is made up of 13 amino acids. Germline CDR1 is LGHDT and CDR2 is YNNKEL (reference sequence). The V and J ends lost 3 bases and 8 bases respectively, with 13 bases between them. This chain's CDR3 is CASSQFPEGGYTF. In DNA form, the CDR3 reads TGTGCCAGCAGCCAGTTTCCGGAGGGAGGCTACACCTTC. Looking up the rest from reference TRBV3-1 and TRBJ1-2 gives the full variable domain: DTAVSQTPKYLVTQMGNDKSIKCEQNLGHDTMYWYKQDSKKFLKIMFSYNNKELIINETVPNRFSPKSPDKAHLNLHINSLELGDSAVYFCASSQFPEGGYTFGSGTRLTVV.